What follows describes a single T cell receptor (beta chain). Deep-level assay runs were performed. The unsorted PBMC replicate PCRs were performed with about 290 ng DNA, 30,000 to 35,000 T cell genomes. Sequencing was performed with immunoSEQ multiplex PCR; in TCRdb, only in-frame clones are kept and a portion is missing. Of about 470,000 clones in the sample, around 75% were seen once. This sample stems from a study of shared clonotypes between healthy human individuals. This CDR3 region has 16 residues. V shed 1 base, J shed 9 bases, and the junction held 12 bases outside the gene matches. Germline V lookup: CDR1 SGHRS, CDR2 YFSETQ.

The J gene is TRBJ2-4, the V gene TRBV5-1; 8 positions agree with TRBD1. The receptor's source is a middle-aged woman in good health. Some clones in this sample may be carry-over from other donors' samples. Sequencing was carried out using PBMCs. CDR3 region: CASSLFPEDRAGIQYF. The CDR3 region has the DNA TGCGCCAGCAGCTTGTTTCCCGAGGACAGGGCGGGCATTCAGTACTTC.